The next 7 T cell receptor beta chains were all read from a single sample in a study of blood T cells in healthy people across ages. A second PCR, run for roughly 7 to 12 cycles, used a sample-barcoded 5' primer plus a J-beta primer mix. TCRdb re-called the 5' RACE reads with MiXCR, one entry per CDR3 protein. This table holds roughly 800,000 distinct CDR3 sequences, roughly 50% found once. Material for sequencing was blood. These receptors all stem from a man aged 25 to 45 in good health.

The CDR3 protein is CASSRGNSDLEYF. CDR3 in DNA: TGTGCCAGCAGCCGCGGGAACAGTGATCTTGAGTACTTC. The chain has TRBV14 and TRBJ2-5; possible D gene TRBD2, 6 bases. CDR1 is SGHDN, CDR2 FVKESK, per germline. Between the trimmed V and J ends, which lost 4 bases and 12 bases, there was a span of 18 bases. The length of the CDR3 is 13 residues. Based on the CDR3 plus reference TRBV14 and TRBJ2-5, the full variable domain is EAGVTQFPSHSVIEKGQTVTLRCDPISGHDNLYWYRRVMGKEIKFLLHFVKESKQDESGMPNNRFLAERTGGTYSTLKVQPAELEDSGVYFCASSRGNSDLEYFGPGTRLLVL.

This chain uses TRBV20-1 with TRBJ2-5; D is ambiguous. Trimming removed 5 bases from V and 4 bases from J, with 5 bases in between. This CDR3 has 10 amino acids. Germline CDR1 is DFQATT and CDR2 is SNEGSKA (reference sequence). This chain's CDR3 is CSAFLETQYF. DNA for the CDR3: TGCAGTGCTTTTCTAGAGACCCAGTACTTC.

This sequence joins TRBV7-2 and TRBJ2-2, with 7 bases that match TRBD1. The CDR3 has 14 amino acids. The V gene's germline CDR1 is SGHTA and CDR2 FQGNSA. V lost 5 bases, J lost 5 bases, and 5 bases stayed unmatched. The CDR3: CASSQQGQTGELFF. DNA of the CDR3: TGTGCCAGCAGCCAACAGGGGCAGACCGGGGAGCTGTTTTTT.

To note about this clonotype: An end of the junction differs from the germline gene, which may be a read error. This sequence joins TRBV6-5 and TRBJ1-1, with TRBD1 matching over 12 bases. CDR1 MNHEY and CDR2 SVGAGI come from the germline V gene. The CDR3 is made up of 17 amino acids. The CDR3: CASSYSGTGGMNTEAFF. In DNA, the CDR3 is TGTGCCAGCAGTTACTCCGGGACAGGGGGCATGAATACTGAAGCTTTCTTT.

The rearrangement joins TRBV6-4 to TRBJ1-2; D is ambiguous. Germline values: CDR1 MRHNA, CDR2 SNTAGT. Trimming took 10 bases from V and 5 from J, leaving 17 bases between them. The CDR3 is 13 residues long. CDR3 nucleotides: TGTGCCAACCGTAAGGTGGGTCCATATGGCTACACCTTC. The encoded protein is CANRKVGPYGYTF.

This sequence joins TRBV10-3 and TRBJ2-3; the match to TRBD2 covers 9 bases. The V gene end was trimmed by 3 bases and the J gene end by 1 base; junction bases not matched to a gene: 5. Germline V CDR1 and CDR2: ENHRY, SYGVKD. CDR3 size: 16 residues. CDR3 DNA sequence: TGTGCCATCAGTGAAGGGACTAGCTCGGGCACAGATACGCAGTATTTT. Amino acid sequence: CAISEGTSSGTDTQYF.

This chain links TRBV5-1 with TRBJ2-3; the match to TRBD1 covers 11 bases. CDR3 length equals 16 residues. The V gene end was trimmed by 4 bases and the J gene end by 3 bases; junction bases not matched to a gene: 7. In germline, CDR1 is SGHRS, CDR2 YFSETQ. The CDR3 region is CASSQGQGAPTDTQYF. The CDR3 DNA sequence: TGCGCCAGCAGCCAAGGACAGGGGGCGCCTACAGATACGCAGTATTTT.